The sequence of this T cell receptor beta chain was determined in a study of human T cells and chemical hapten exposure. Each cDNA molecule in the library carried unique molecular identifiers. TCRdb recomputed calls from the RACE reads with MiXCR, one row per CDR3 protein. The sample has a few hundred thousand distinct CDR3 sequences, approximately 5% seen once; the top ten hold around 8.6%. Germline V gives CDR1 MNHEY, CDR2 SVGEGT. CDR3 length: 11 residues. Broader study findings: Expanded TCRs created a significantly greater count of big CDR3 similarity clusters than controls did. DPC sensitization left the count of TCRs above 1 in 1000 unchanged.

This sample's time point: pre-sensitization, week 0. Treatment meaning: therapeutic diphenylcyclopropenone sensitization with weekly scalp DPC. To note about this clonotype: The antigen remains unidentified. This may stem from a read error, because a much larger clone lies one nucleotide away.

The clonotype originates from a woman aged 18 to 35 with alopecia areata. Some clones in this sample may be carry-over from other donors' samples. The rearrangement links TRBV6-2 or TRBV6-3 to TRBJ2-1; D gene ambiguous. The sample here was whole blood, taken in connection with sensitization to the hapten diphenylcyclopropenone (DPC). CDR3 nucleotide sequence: TGTGCCAGCAGAGAGAACAATGAGCAGATCTTC. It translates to CASRENNEQIF.